The 16 T cell receptor beta chains reported below all come from one sample, sequenced in a study of regulatory T cells in long-lasting Graves disease. Specified time point: persistent/refractory GD, antithyroid drugs over 5 years with positive TRAb. From PBMCs, RNA was extracted and then used to make the TCR library. The authors built TCR beta libraries using iRepertoire HTBI primers and Arm-PCR of CDR3 regions. TCRdb re-analysed the multiplex PCR reads in MiXCR, keeping a single row per CDR3 protein. Of roughly 450,000 distinct CDR3 sequences in the sample, around 21% were seen once. Sequencing used peripheral blood mononuclear cells (PBMCs), obtained when the disease was refractory, from a patient treated with antithyroid drugs. The receptors were gathered from a female donor with Graves disease.

V usage is TRBV16 and J usage is TRBJ2-3, with 10 bases fitting TRBD2. Germline V gene data show CDR1 as KGHSY and CDR2 as FQNENV. The CDR3 runs to 16 residues. Trimming took 4 bases from V and 0 from J; bases not matched to a gene: 4. The CDR3 spells CASSLLGLASTDTQYF. CDR3 nucleotides: TGTGCCAGCAGCCTCCTGGGACTAGCGAGCACAGATACGCAGTATTTT.

Only a few counts were recorded for this clonotype. V and J are TRBV9 and TRBJ1-5; 9 bases line up with TRBD1. J gave up 4 bases and V 4 bases, and 6 bases lay outside the gene matches. The CDR3 runs 15 residues. Germline V lookup: CDR1 SGDLS, CDR2 YYNGEE. CDR3 sequence (DNA): TGTGCCAGCAGCTATGGGACAGGGCTGAATCAGCCCCAGCATTTT. It encodes CASSYGTGLNQPQHF.

This clonotype has ten or more counts. The chain uses TRBV6-5 and TRBJ2-5; TRBD1 agrees at 8 bases. V was clipped by 4 bases and J by 5 bases; unmatched bases: 15. The CDR3 extends over 17 amino acids. Germline CDR1 MNHEY, CDR2 SVGAGI. CDR3: CASSFDTPGGRFETQYF. CDR3 coding DNA: TGTGCCAGCAGTTTCGACACACCAGGGGGCAGATTTGAGACCCAGTACTTC.

This clonotype was observed at least ten times. CDR3 bases: TGTGCCAGCAGTTTACTCTGGACAGCCTACGAGCAGTACTTC. As protein: CASSLLWTAYEQYF. This chain connects TRBV27 to TRBJ2-7; tentatively, D is TRBD1 (6 bases). CDR1 is MNHEY and CDR2 is SMNVEV in the germline V gene (reference sequence). This CDR3 comprises 14 residues. Trimming left V 2 bases short and J 2 bases short, with 10 bases between.

V is TRBV20-1 and J is TRBJ2-7; 7 nucleotides line up with TRBD2. Germline V gives CDR1 DFQATT, CDR2 SNEGSKA (reference sequence). Losses at the gene ends were 1 base for V and 5 bases for J; bases not matched to a gene: 2. The CDR3 runs to 12 residues. The CDR3 region is CSARAAGHEQYF. CDR3 bases: TGCAGTGCTAGAGCAGCGGGGCACGAGCAGTACTTC.

The J gene is TRBJ2-7, the V gene TRBV7-9; 7 bases map to TRBD2. Trimming cost V 5 bases and J 7 bases; bases outside gene matches: 11. The CDR3 spans 14 residues. Germline V lookup: CDR1 SEHNR, CDR2 FQNEAQ (reference sequence). The CDR3 is CASSPLGREMEQYF. The CDR3 DNA follows: TGTGCCAGCAGCCCCCTGGGGCGGGAGATGGAGCAGTACTTC. The full variable domain, rest sourced from reference TRBV7-9 and TRBJ2-7, is DTGVSQNPRHKITKRGQNVTFRCDPISEHNRLYWYRQTLGQGPEFLTYFQNEAQLEKSRLLSDRFSAERPKGSFSTLEIQRTEQGDSAMYLCASSPLGREMEQYFGPGTRLTVT.

This clonotype has only a few counts. The chain carries TRBV24-1 and TRBJ2-6, with 9 nucleotides matching TRBD1. Germline CDR1 and CDR2: KGHDR and SFDVKD. The CDR3 totals 19 residues. The ends lost 4 bases at V and 0 bases at J; junction bases unmatched: 9. The CDR3 is CATSDPQGAVSSGANVLTF. The CDR3 DNA is TGTGCCACCAGTGACCCACAGGGGGCGGTGAGCTCTGGGGCCAACGTCCTGACTTTC.

This clonotype was found a few times. This rearrangement joins TRBV24-1 to TRBJ1-5; 9 nucleotides agree with TRBD1. The V gene's germline CDR1 is KGHDR and CDR2 SFDVKD. The CDR3 extends over 16 amino acids. With 3 bases clipped from V and 6 bases from J, the junction kept 8 bases outside the gene matches. The CDR3 DNA reads TGTGCCACCAGTGATAGGGACAGGGAAGACGTTCAGCCCCAGCATTTT. Its translation: CATSDRDREDVQPQHF.

The table lists this clonotype with a few counts. The CDR3 loop is CASSYSIRVRSYEQYF. The CDR3 coding sequence is TGTGCCAGCAGTTACTCGATTAGGGTCAGGTCCTACGAGCAGTACTTC. This chain joins TRBV6-2 or TRBV6-3 and TRBJ2-7; D is unclear. Germline V gives CDR1 MNHEY, CDR2 SVGEGT. The V and J ends lost 0 bases and 1 base respectively, with 13 bases between them. This CDR3 region has 16 residues.

This clonotype was detected many times. This chain joins TRBV28 and TRBJ2-5; 8 nucleotides line up with TRBD2. From germline, CDR1 is MDHEN and CDR2 SYDVKM. V was clipped by 4 bases and J by 5 bases; unmatched bases: 6. The CDR3 runs 14 residues. CDR3 DNA sequence: TGTGCCAGCAGTTCCTTAGGCGGGAGGGAGACCCAGTACTTC. Translated, it gives CASSSLGGRETQYF.

The V call is TRBV28, the J call TRBJ2-2; D is uncertain. This CDR3 is 14 amino acids long. V was shortened by 2 bases and J by 5 bases, with 9 bases between the two germline ends. Germline values: CDR1 MDHEN, CDR2 SYDVKM. CDR3 protein: CASSLPGRTGELFF. DNA of the CDR3: TGTGCCAGCAGTTTACCCGGTCGGACCGGGGAGCTGTTTTTT.

This clonotype showed up just once. A far larger clone is one base from this, pointing to a likely read error. The CDR3 reads CASSYGETQHF. As DNA, the CDR3 is TGTGCCAGCAGCTACGGAGAGACCCAGCACTTC. The chain couples TRBV7-9 to TRBJ2-5, with D unclear. Germline V gene lookup returns CDR1 SEHNR and CDR2 FQNEAQ (reference sequence). The CDR3 totals 11 residues. Full variable domain (outside the CDR3, taken from reference TRBV7-9 and TRBJ2-5): DTGVSQNPRHKITKRGQNVTFRCDPISEHNRLYWYRQTLGQGPEFLTYFQNEAQLEKSRLLSDRFSAERPKGSFSTLEIQRTEQGDSAMYLCASSYGETQHFGPGTRLLVL.

This clonotype was observed a few times. The J gene is TRBJ1-1, the V gene TRBV16; TRBD1 matches at 7 bases. This CDR3 comprises 11 residues. Germline values: CDR1 KGHSY, CDR2 FQNENV. Trimming cost V 4 bases and J 11 bases; bases outside gene matches: 4. CDR3 sequence (DNA): TGTGCCAGCAGCCGACAGGGTACGGCTTTCTTT. It specifies CASSRQGTAFF.

This clonotype was found many times. The rearrangement joins TRBV28 to TRBJ2-7, with D tentatively TRBD1 (5 bases). Per germline, CDR1 MDHEN and CDR2 SYDVKM. V gave up 3 bases and J gave up 3 bases, with 9 bases separating them. This CDR3 is built from 13 residues. Written as DNA, the CDR3 is TGTGCCAGCAGTTTTAGGCAGGGCTACGAGCAGTACTTC. This codes for CASSFRQGYEQYF.

This clonotype was found many times. J is TRBJ1-2 and V is TRBV29-1; D uncertain. The germline V gene encodes CDR1 SQVTM and CDR2 ANQGSEA. V was pared by 1 base and J by 4 bases, with 16 bases between. This CDR3 comprises 15 residues. The CDR3 spells CSVEGRNNEGYGYTF. The CDR3 DNA reads TGCAGCGTTGAAGGGCGGAACAACGAGGGCTATGGCTACACCTTC.

The gene calls are TRBV29-1 and TRBJ1-2, with D unclear. The CDR3 sequence is 10 residues long. The V and J ends lost 6 bases and 2 bases respectively, with 4 bases between them. Germline CDR1 is SQVTM and CDR2 is ANQGSEA. DNA for the CDR3: TGCAGCGTAGACAACTATGGCTACACCTTC. Its protein product is CSVDNYGYTF.